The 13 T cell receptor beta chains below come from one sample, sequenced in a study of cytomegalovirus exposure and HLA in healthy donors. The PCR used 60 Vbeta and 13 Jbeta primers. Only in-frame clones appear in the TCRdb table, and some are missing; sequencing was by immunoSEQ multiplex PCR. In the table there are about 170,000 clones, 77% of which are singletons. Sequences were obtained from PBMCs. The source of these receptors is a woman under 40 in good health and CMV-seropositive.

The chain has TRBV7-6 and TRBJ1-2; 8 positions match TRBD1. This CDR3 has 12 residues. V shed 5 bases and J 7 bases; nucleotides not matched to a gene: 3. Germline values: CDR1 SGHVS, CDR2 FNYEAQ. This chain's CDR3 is CASSLGQGGYTF. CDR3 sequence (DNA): TGTGCCAGCAGCCTCGGACAGGGTGGCTACACCTTC.

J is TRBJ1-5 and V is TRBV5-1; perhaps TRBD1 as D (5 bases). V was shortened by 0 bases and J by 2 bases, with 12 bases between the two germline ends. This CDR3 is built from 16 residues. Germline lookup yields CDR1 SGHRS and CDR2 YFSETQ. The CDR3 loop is CASSLDGGGGNQPQHF. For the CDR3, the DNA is TGCGCCAGCAGCTTGGATGGGGGAGGCGGCAATCAGCCCCAGCATTTT. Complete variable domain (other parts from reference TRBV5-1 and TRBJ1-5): KAGVTQTPRYLIKTRGQQVTLSCSPISGHRSVSWYQQTPGQGLQFLFEYFSETQRNKGNFPGRFSGRQFSNSRSEMNVSTLELGDSALYLCASSLDGGGGNQPQHFGDGTRLSIL.

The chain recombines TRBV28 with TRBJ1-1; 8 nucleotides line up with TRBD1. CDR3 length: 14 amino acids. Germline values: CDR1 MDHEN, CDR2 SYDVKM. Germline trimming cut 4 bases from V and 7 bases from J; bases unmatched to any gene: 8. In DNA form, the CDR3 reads TGTGCCAGCAGTTCATTGCTCGGGACAGGTGAAGCTTTCTTT. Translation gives CASSSLLGTGEAFF.

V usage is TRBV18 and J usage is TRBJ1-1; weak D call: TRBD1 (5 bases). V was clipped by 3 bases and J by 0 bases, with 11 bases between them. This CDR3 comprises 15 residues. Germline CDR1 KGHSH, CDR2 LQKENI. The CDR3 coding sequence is TGTGCCAGCTCACCGGTTTTCAGGGTGAACACTGAAGCTTTCTTT. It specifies CASSPVFRVNTEAFF.

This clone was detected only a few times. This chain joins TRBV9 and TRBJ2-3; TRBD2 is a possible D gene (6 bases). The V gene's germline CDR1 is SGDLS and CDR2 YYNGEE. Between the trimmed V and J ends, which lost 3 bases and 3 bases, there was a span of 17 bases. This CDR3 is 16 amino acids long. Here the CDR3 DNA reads TGTGCCAGCAGCGGGTTGGGGGGAGCGGTAACAGATACGCAGTATTTT. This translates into CASSGLGGAVTDTQYF.

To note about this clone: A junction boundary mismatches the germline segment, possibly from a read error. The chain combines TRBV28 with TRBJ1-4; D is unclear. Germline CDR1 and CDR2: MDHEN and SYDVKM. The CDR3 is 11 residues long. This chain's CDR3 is CASSPHEKLFF. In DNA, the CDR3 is TGTGCCAGCAGCCCACATGAAAAACTATTTTTT.

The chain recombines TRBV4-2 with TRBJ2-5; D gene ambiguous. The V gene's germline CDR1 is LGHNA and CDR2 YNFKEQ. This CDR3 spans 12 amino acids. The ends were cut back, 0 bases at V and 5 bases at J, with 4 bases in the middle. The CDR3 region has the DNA TGTGCCAGCAGCCAAGATCTGGAGACCCAGTACTTC. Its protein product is CASSQDLETQYF.

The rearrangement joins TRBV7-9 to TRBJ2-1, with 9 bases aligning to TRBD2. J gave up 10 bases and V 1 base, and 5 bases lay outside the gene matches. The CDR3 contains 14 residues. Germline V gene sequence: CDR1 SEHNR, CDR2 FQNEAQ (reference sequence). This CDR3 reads CASSLEGLAGEQFF. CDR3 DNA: TGTGCCAGCAGCTTAGAGGGACTAGCCGGGGAGCAGTTCTTC.

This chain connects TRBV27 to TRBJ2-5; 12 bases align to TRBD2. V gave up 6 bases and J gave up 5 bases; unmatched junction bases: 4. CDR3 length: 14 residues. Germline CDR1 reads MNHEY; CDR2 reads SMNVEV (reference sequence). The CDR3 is CASRGTSGLETQYF. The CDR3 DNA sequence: TGTGCCAGCAGGGGGACTAGCGGGCTCGAGACCCAGTACTTC.

CDR3 coding DNA: TGCGCCAGCAGCCAAGATCCGGGACTAGCGGATGAGCAGTTCTTC. It translates to CASSQDPGLADEQFF. This sequence joins TRBV4-3 and TRBJ2-1, with 11 bases that match TRBD2. The CDR3 runs to 15 residues. The V segment lost 0 bases and the J segment 8 bases; nucleotides outside the gene matches: 3. Germline CDR1 LGHNA, CDR2 YSLEER.

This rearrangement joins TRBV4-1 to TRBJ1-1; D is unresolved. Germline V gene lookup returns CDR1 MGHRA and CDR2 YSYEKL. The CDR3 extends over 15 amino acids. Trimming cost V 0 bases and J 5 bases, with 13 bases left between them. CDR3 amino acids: CASSQEPRLTTEAFF. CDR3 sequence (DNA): TGCGCCAGCAGCCAAGAGCCCAGGCTTACAACTGAAGCTTTCTTT.

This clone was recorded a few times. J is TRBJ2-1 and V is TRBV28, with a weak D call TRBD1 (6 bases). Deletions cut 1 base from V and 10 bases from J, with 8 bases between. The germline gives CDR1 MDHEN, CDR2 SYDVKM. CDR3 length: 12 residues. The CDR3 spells CASSLSGTEQFF. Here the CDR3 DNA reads TGTGCCAGCAGTTTATCCGGGACAGAGCAGTTCTTC.

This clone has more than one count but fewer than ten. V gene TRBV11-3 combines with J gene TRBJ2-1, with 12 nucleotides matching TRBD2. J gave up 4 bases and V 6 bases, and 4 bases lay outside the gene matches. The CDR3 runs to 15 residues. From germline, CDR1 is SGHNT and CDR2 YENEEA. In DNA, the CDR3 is TGTGCCAGCAGTGAGGGGACTAGCGGGTACAATGAGCAGTTCTTC. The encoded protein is CASSEGTSGYNEQFF.